Each of the 12 T cell receptor beta chains below was sequenced from the same sample in a study of blood T cell repertoires in COVID-19. The protocol was immunoSEQ multiplex PCR, while the TCRdb copy is restricted to in-frame clones and leaves out a portion. The sample contains 250,000 to 300,000 clones, more than 85% of which appear only once. Sequencing was performed on peripheral blood. These receptors all come from a young man with active or convalescent COVID-19.

The genes are TRBV5-1 and TRBJ1-1, with no clear D. V gave up 0 bases and J gave up 2 bases, with 5 bases separating them. From germline, CDR1 is SGHRS and CDR2 YFSETQ. The CDR3 consists of 13 residues. CDR3: CASSLVRNTEAFF. The CDR3 DNA reads TGCGCCAGCAGCTTGGTCAGAAACACTGAAGCTTTCTTT.

J is TRBJ1-2 and V is TRBV30, with a weak D call TRBD1 (5 bases). Germline lookup yields CDR1 GTSNPN and CDR2 SVGIG (reference sequence). The germline V and J ends were trimmed by 2 bases and 0 bases, with 10 bases remaining between them. The CDR3 has 14 amino acids. The CDR3 DNA is TGTGCCTGGAGTCGGGGCGGGGCTAACTATGGCTACACCTTC. Amino acids: CAWSRGGANYGYTF.

This chain connects TRBV5-6 to TRBJ1-6; D not resolved. Germline V gives CDR1 SGHDT, CDR2 YYEEEE. CDR3 size: 13 residues. Trimming stripped 3 bases from V and 7 bases from J, with 8 bases between. In nucleotides, the CDR3 is TGTGCCAGCAGCTGGACTGAAAATTCACCCCTCCACTTT. It encodes CASSWTENSPLHF.

The V and J genes are TRBV28 and TRBJ1-2; unclear D gene. The CDR3 has 11 residues. Germline V gene sequence: CDR1 MDHEN, CDR2 SYDVKM. The V gene lost 3 bases and the J gene lost 8 bases, with 7 bases spanning the gap. CDR3 in amino acids: CASSFVSGYTF. The DNA of the CDR3 is TGTGCCAGCAGTTTCGTGTCCGGCTACACCTTC.

The chain has TRBV24-1 and TRBJ2-3, with D unresolved. The CDR3 runs 15 residues. The V end was cut by 3 bases, the J end by 3 bases, with 12 bases between. Germline V CDR1 and CDR2: KGHDR, SFDVKD. This chain's CDR3 is CATSDSRELTDTQYF. CDR3 DNA sequence: TGTGCCACCAGTGATAGTCGAGAACTAACAGATACGCAGTATTTT.

V usage is TRBV24-1 and J usage is TRBJ1-3; unclear D gene. This CDR3 is 16 amino acids long. Germline V gene data show CDR1 as KGHDR and CDR2 as SFDVKD. V shed 4 bases and J shed 0 bases, with 12 bases lying between them. The CDR3 DNA follows: TGTGCCACCAGTGACCCTCGCGGGATCTCTGGAAACACCATATATTTT. It specifies CATSDPRGISGNTIYF.

This chain connects TRBV5-4 to TRBJ2-5; no reliable D call. The V gene lost 4 bases and the J gene lost 4 bases, with 11 bases spanning the gap. Germline V gene data show CDR1 as SGHNT and CDR2 as YYREEE (reference sequence). The CDR3 extends over 13 amino acids. The CDR3, as DNA: TGTGCCAGCAGCATAGACCTAGGAGAGACCCAGTACTTC. Protein: CASSIDLGETQYF. Drawing the rest from reference TRBV5-4 and TRBJ2-5, the complete variable domain is ETGVTQSPTHLIKTRGQQVTLRCSSQSGHNTVSWYQQALGQGPQFIFQYYREEENGRGNFPPRFSGLQFPNYSSELNVNALELDDSALYLCASSIDLGETQYFGPGTRLLVL.

This clone was detected only a few times. The chain employs TRBV19 and TRBJ2-7, with 8 positions matching TRBD1. CDR1 LNHDA and CDR2 SQIVND come from the germline V gene (reference sequence). There are 14 residues in the CDR3. The J segment lost 2 bases and the V segment lost 3 bases, leaving 3 bases of the junction unmatched. The DNA for the CDR3 is TGTGCCAGTAGTATCACAGGGGGAGCCTACGAGCAGTACTTC. It codes for CASSITGGAYEQYF. The full variable domain, with the rest looked up from reference TRBV19 and TRBJ2-7, is DGGITQSPKYLFRKEGQNVTLSCEQNLNHDAMYWYRQDPGQGLRLIYYSQIVNDFQKGDIAEGYSVSREKKESFPLTVTSAQKNPTAFYLCASSITGGAYEQYFGPGTRLTVT.

V usage is TRBV10-2 and J usage is TRBJ2-3; D might be TRBD2 (6 bases). Germline assignment: CDR1 WSHSY and CDR2 SAAADI. The CDR3 spans 15 residues. V was cut by 4 bases and J by 3 bases, with 14 bases left in between. This CDR3 reads CASSGGGVGTDTQYF. CDR3 DNA sequence: TGCGCCAGCAGTGGCGGAGGGGTCGGGACAGATACGCAGTATTTT.

This clone came up many times. The chain has TRBV19 and TRBJ2-4; D not certain. The CDR3 totals 13 residues. The V gene lost 0 bases and the J gene lost 9 bases, with 9 bases spanning the gap. Germline CDR1 and CDR2: LNHDA and SQIVND (reference sequence). CDR3 DNA: TGTGCCAGTAGTATAGATCAGGAAACCATTCAGTACTTC. Translated, it gives CASSIDQETIQYF.

This clone was seen just once. The rearrangement joins TRBV5-1 to TRBJ2-5; 13 bases fit TRBD2. CDR3 length: 15 amino acids. CDR1 is SGHRS, CDR2 YFSETQ, per germline. The V and J ends lost 4 bases and 5 bases, in that order; junction bases with no gene match: 5. CDR3 sequence: CASSPGTSGMETQYF. In nucleotides, the CDR3 is TGCGCCAGCAGCCCGGGGACTAGCGGGATGGAGACCCAGTACTTC.

This clone was detected only a few times. V and J are TRBV7-6 and TRBJ2-5, with D maybe TRBD2 (5 bases). The CDR3 consists of 12 residues. Looked up from germline, CDR1 is SGHVS and CDR2 is FNYEAQ. V lost 3 bases and J 4 bases, leaving 6 bases between the germline ends. CDR3 nucleotides: TGTGCCAGCAGCTTCGAGGGAGAGACCCAGTACTTC. It encodes CASSFEGETQYF.